These 9 T cell receptor beta chains were sequenced from one sample in a study of PD-1 blockade in classical Hodgkin lymphoma. The repertoire was sequenced with immunoSEQ multiplex PCR; TCRdb's copy has only in-frame clones and lacks some. The table includes about 39,000 clones, about three quarters detected once. Noted time point: cycle 4 day 1 (C4D1), after six to seven weeks of nivolumab. All the patients suffered relapse after autologous stem cell transplantation, and brentuximab vedotin exposure differed. The specimen was peripheral blood mononuclear cells (PBMCs), collected before the fourth cycle of nivolumab. These receptors all come from a human donor with classical Hodgkin lymphoma.

J is TRBJ1-3 and V is TRBV7-3; TRBD1 might be the D (5 bases). The germline CDR1 and CDR2 sequences are SGHTA and FQGTGA. With 2 bases removed from V and 0 bases from J, the gap between germline ends came to 14 bases. This CDR3 has 17 amino acids. The CDR3 DNA sequence: TGTGCCAGCAGCTTACATGGGGGGGAGAGCTCTGGAAACACCATATATTTT. Protein: CASSLHGGESSGNTIYF.

This clone was seen more than once but under ten times. J is TRBJ1-3 and V is TRBV6-5; D is unresolved. V dropped 2 bases and J dropped 0 bases, with 11 bases sitting between them. This CDR3 contains 16 residues. Germline loops: CDR1 MNHEY, CDR2 SVGAGI. DNA of the CDR3: TGTGCCAGCAGTTACAACCGGCCTAGCTCTGGAAACACCATATATTTT. Amino acids: CASSYNRPSSGNTIYF.

The chain couples TRBV21-1 to TRBJ1-6. TRBV21-1 is deemed a pseudogene. The CDR3 length is 16 residues. The CDR3: CASSKGQVIYNSPLHF. CDR3 nucleotide sequence: TGTGCCAGCAGCAAAGGTCAAGTAATCTATAATTCACCCCTCCACTTT.

The genes are TRBV18 and TRBJ2-5, with D hard to call. This CDR3 is 13 amino acids long. CDR1 and CDR2 from the germline V gene are KGHSH and LQKENI. The V end was cut by 1 base, the J end by 4 bases, with 7 bases between. The CDR3 DNA reads as TGTGCCAGCTCACCACTACCCCGAGAGACCCAGTACTTC. Encoded protein: CASSPLPRETQYF.

This clone ranks as medium-sized. V usage is TRBV5-8 and J usage is TRBJ1-2; D not resolved. CDR1 and CDR2 (germline): SGHTS, YDEGEE. The CDR3 runs 12 residues. V dropped 1 base and J dropped 4 bases, with 5 bases sitting between them. CDR3 sequence reads: CASSLSIYGYTF. The CDR3 coding sequence is TGTGCCAGCAGCTTGTCTATCTATGGCTACACCTTC.

This chain links TRBV27 with TRBJ1-5; D not resolved. From germline, CDR1 is MNHEY and CDR2 SMNVEV (reference sequence). V was cut by 4 bases and J by 2 bases, with 12 bases left in between. The CDR3 sequence is 15 residues long. Here the CDR3 DNA reads TGTGCCAGCAGTTCCAGGCGGGGAGGCAATCAGCCCCAGCATTTT. Translating it yields CASSSRRGGNQPQHF.

This clone was seen more than once but under ten times. The J gene is TRBJ1-1, the V gene TRBV5-1; 7 bases match TRBD1. Per germline, CDR1 SGHRS and CDR2 YFSETQ. The CDR3 is 15 amino acids. V trimming: 2 bases; J trimming: 1 base; junction bases outside the gene matches: 5. DNA of the CDR3: TGCGCCAGCAGCTTCCGGACAGGAGGGAACACTGAAGCTTTCTTT. Its protein product is CASSFRTGGNTEAFF.

V usage is TRBV6-5 and J usage is TRBJ2-5; maybe TRBD2 (5 bases). Trimming removed 5 bases from V and 1 base from J, with 11 bases in between. The CDR3 runs to 14 residues. Germline V gives CDR1 MNHEY, CDR2 SVGAGI. The CDR3 here is CASSDIRGQETQYF. The CDR3 bases are TGTGCCAGCAGTGATATTCGGGGCCAAGAGACCCAGTACTTC.

The CDR3 DNA reads TGTGCCAGCAGCTTGGATCCACTACGGGAGCTGTTTTTT. The encoded protein is CASSLDPLRELFF. This chain links TRBV5-4 with TRBJ2-2; D is uncertain. CDR1 SGHNT and CDR2 YYREEE come from the germline V gene (reference sequence). V dropped 0 bases and J dropped 9 bases, with 9 bases sitting between them. This CDR3 comprises 13 residues.